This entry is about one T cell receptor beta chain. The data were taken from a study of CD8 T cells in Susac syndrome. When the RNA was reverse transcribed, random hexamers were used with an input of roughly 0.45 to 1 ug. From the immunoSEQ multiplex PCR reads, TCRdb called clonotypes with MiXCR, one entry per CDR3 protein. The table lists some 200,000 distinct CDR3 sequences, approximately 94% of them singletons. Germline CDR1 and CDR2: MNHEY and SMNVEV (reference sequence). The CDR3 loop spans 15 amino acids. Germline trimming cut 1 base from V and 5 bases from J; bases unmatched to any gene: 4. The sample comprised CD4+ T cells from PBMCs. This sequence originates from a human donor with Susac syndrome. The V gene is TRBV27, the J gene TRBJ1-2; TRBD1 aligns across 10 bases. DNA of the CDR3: TGTGCCAGCAGTTTATTGACAGGGGGCCGGTATGGCTACACCTTC. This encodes CASSLLTGGRYGYTF.